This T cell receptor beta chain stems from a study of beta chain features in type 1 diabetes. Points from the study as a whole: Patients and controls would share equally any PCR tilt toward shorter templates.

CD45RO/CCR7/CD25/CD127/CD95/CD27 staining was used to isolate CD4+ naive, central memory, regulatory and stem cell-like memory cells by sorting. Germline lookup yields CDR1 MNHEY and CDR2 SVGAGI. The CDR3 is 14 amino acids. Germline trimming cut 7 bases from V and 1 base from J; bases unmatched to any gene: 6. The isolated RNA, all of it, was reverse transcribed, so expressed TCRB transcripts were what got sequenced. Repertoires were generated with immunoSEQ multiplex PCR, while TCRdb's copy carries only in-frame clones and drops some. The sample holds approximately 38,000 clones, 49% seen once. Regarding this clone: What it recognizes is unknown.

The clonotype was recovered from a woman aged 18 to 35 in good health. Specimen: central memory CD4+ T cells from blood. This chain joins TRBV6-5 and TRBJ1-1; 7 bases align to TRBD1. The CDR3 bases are TGTGCCAGCAATTTGGACAGGAGGAACACTGAAGCTTTCTTT. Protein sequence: CASNLDRRNTEAFF.